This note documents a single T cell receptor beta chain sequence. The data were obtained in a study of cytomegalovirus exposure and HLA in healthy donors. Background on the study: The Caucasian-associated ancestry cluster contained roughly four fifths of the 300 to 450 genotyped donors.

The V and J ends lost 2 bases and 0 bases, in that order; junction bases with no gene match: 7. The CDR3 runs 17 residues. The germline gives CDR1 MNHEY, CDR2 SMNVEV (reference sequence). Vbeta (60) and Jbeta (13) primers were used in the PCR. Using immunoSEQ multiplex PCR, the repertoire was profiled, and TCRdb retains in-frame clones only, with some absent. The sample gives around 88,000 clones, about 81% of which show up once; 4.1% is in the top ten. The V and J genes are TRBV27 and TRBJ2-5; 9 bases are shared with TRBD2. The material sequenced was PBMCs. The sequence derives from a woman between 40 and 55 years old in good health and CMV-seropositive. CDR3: CASSLKRTSEYQETQYF. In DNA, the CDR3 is TGTGCCAGCAGTTTAAAAAGGACTAGCGAGTACCAAGAGACCCAGTACTTC.